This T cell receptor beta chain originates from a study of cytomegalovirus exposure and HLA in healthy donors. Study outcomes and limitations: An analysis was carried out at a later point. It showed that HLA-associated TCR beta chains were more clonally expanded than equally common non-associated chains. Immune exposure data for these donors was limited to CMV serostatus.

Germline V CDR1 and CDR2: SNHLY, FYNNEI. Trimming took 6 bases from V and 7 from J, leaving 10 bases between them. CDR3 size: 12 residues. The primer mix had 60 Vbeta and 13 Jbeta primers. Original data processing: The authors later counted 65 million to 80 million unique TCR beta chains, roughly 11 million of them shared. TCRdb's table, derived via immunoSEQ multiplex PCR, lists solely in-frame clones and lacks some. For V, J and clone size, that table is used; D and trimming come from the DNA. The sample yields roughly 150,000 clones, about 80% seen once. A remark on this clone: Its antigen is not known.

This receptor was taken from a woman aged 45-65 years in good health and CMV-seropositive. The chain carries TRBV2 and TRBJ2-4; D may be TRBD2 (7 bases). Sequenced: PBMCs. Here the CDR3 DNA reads TGTGCCAGCAGGGGGGGGGCCAACATTCAGTACTTC. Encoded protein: CASRGGANIQYF.